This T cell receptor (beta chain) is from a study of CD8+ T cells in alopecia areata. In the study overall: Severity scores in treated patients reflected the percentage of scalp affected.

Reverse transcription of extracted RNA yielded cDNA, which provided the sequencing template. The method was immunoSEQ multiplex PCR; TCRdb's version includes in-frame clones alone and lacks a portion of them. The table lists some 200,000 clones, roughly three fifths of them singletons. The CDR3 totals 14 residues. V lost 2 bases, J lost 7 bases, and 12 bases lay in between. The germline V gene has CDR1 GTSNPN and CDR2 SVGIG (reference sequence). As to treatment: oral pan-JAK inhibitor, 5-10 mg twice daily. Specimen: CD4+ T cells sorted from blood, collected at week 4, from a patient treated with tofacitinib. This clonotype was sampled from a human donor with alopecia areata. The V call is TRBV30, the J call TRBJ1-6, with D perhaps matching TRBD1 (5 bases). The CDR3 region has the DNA TGTGCCTGGAGTAGGGGACCGACGAATTCACCCCTCCACTTT. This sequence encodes CAWSRGPTNSPLHF.